A single sample is the source of the 31 T cell receptor beta chains below, sequenced in a study of shared clonotypes between healthy human individuals. Method: immunoSEQ multiplex PCR; TCRdb's copy keeps in-frame clones and lacks some. The sample has approximately 1.4 million clones; around 98% are singletons. The sample taken for sequencing was naive CD4+ T cells sorted from blood. Specified subset: CD45RA+ positively selected. These receptor sequences come from a man younger than 40 in good health.

The V call is TRBV9, the J call TRBJ2-2; no firm D call. Trimming cost V 1 base and J 2 bases, with 6 bases left between them. Germline values: CDR1 SGDLS, CDR2 YYNGEE. CDR3 length: 14 amino acids. CDR3 in DNA: TGTGCCAGCAGCGTAAATATAAACACCGGGGAGCTGTTTTTT. Translation: CASSVNINTGELFF.

The chain employs TRBV11-1 and TRBJ1-1, with D uncertain. V was shortened by 5 bases and J by 4 bases, with 20 bases between the two germline ends. Germline-derived CDR1 and CDR2 are SGHAT and FQDESV (reference sequence). This CDR3 contains 16 residues. The DNA of the CDR3 is TGTGCCAGCAGCGTCTTGACGGGTGGTATGGGCACTGAAGCTTTCTTT. Translating it yields CASSVLTGGMGTEAFF.

A note on this clone: Other DNA sequences of this sample code for an identical CDR3. This chain links TRBV6-5 with TRBJ2-7; 8 bases match TRBD1. The CDR3 covers 13 residues. Germline values: CDR1 MNHEY, CDR2 SVGAGI. Trimming took 6 bases from V and 1 from J; bases not matched to a gene: 2. Here the CDR3 reads CASRRTGSYEQYF. CDR3 nucleotide sequence: TGTGCCAGCAGGCGGACAGGGTCCTACGAGCAGTACTTC.

The chain is built from TRBV28 and TRBJ1-3; the D is unclear. This CDR3 has 17 residues. V lost 6 bases, J lost 0 bases, and 18 bases lay in between. From germline, CDR1 is MDHEN and CDR2 SYDVKM. The CDR3 DNA sequence: TGTGCCAGCAGGCCCCAGGCAGGCCAAGTCTCTGGAAACACCATATATTTT. As protein: CASRPQAGQVSGNTIYF.

The chain employs TRBV5-4 and TRBJ2-3, with 10 bases fitting TRBD2. V was pared by 5 bases and J by 4 bases, with 13 bases of the junction left unmatched. This CDR3 is built from 17 residues. Germline values: CDR1 SGHNT, CDR2 YYREEE (reference sequence). CDR3 DNA: TGTGCCAGCAGTCCGAGACTAGCGGGCGGGGGGGCAGATACGCAGTATTTT. This translates into CASSPRLAGGGADTQYF.

The chain links TRBV7-3 to TRBJ2-2; 7 bases are shared with TRBD2. This CDR3 has 17 residues. In germline, CDR1 is SGHTA, CDR2 FQGTGA. Losses at the gene ends were 5 bases for V and 6 bases for J; bases not matched to a gene: 15. The CDR3 reads CASSPRPTSRASGELFF. The CDR3 DNA reads as TGTGCCAGCAGCCCCAGACCGACTAGCAGGGCGTCCGGGGAGCTGTTTTTT.

The chain employs TRBV5-1 and TRBJ2-7; 11 positions agree with TRBD2. V was clipped by 4 bases and J by 5 bases; unmatched bases: 17. Germline V gene sequence: CDR1 SGHRS, CDR2 YFSETQ. The CDR3 contains 18 residues. The CDR3 region is CASSPSPLAVAGGDEQYF. The CDR3 DNA follows: TGCGCCAGCAGCCCCTCCCCCCTTGCGGTAGCGGGAGGGGACGAGCAGTACTTC.

The chain is built from TRBV19 and TRBJ1-1; D is uncertain. Germline values: CDR1 LNHDA, CDR2 SQIVND (reference sequence). The V end was cut by 5 bases, the J end by 3 bases, with 13 bases between. The CDR3 has 14 residues. Here the CDR3 DNA reads TGTGCCAGTAGTTCGAGTGAGGGCTACACTGAAGCTTTCTTT. This encodes CASSSSEGYTEAFF.

The chain couples TRBV18 to TRBJ2-3; D remains unclear. The CDR3 runs to 12 residues. V lost 9 bases, J lost 2 bases, and 9 bases lay in between. Germline lookup yields CDR1 KGHSH and CDR2 LQKENI. CDR3 in amino acids: CASHALTDTQYF. CDR3 DNA sequence: TGTGCCAGTCACGCACTCACAGATACGCAGTATTTT.

The chain links TRBV9 to TRBJ2-5; 12 bases are shared with TRBD2. The CDR3 is 15 amino acids. The V and J ends lost 3 bases and 4 bases, in that order; junction bases with no gene match: 4. Per germline, CDR1 SGDLS and CDR2 YYNGEE. The CDR3 sequence is CASSGTSGTRETQYF. The DNA of the CDR3 is TGTGCCAGCAGCGGGACTAGCGGGACGCGAGAGACCCAGTACTTC. Complete variable domain (other parts from reference TRBV9 and TRBJ2-5): DSGVTQTPKHLITATGQRVTLRCSPRSGDLSVYWYQQSLDQGLQFLIQYYNGEERAKGNILERFSAQQFPDLHSELNLSSLELGDSALYFCASSGTSGTRETQYFGPGTRLLVL.

The gene calls are TRBV27 and TRBJ1-1, with D uncertain. Germline assignment: CDR1 MNHEY and CDR2 SMNVEV (reference sequence). The CDR3 totals 13 residues. Between the trimmed V and J ends, which lost 6 bases and 3 bases, there was a span of 11 bases. The chain's CDR3 is CASSPQRDTEAFF. CDR3 nucleotide sequence: TGTGCCAGCAGCCCCCAGAGGGACACTGAAGCTTTCTTT.

V and J are TRBV7-2 and TRBJ2-7, with 11 bases aligning to TRBD1. The germline V gene encodes CDR1 SGHTA and CDR2 FQGNSA. The CDR3 is 17 amino acids. V was pared by 0 bases and J by 4 bases, with 8 bases of the junction left unmatched. The CDR3: CASSLAHGQGAGYEQYF. Here the CDR3 DNA reads TGTGCCAGCAGCTTAGCTCACGGACAGGGGGCAGGGTACGAGCAGTACTTC.

J is TRBJ2-7 and V is TRBV11-2; unclear D gene. Trimming removed 4 bases at V and 10 bases at J, with 26 bases between. The CDR3 covers 16 residues. The germline gives CDR1 SGHAT, CDR2 FQNNGV. The CDR3 protein is CASSSHGFAASAGQYF. The DNA of the CDR3 is TGTGCCAGCAGCTCGCATGGGTTTGCGGCGTCCGCCGGTCAGTACTTC.

The rearrangement uses TRBV6-4 and TRBJ2-4, with TRBD1 matching over 10 bases. Germline trimming cut 6 bases from V and 6 bases from J; bases unmatched to any gene: 5. The CDR3 totals 14 residues. Germline V gene lookup returns CDR1 MRHNA and CDR2 SNTAGT. DNA of the CDR3: TGTGCCAGCAGGGAAGACAGGGGGCGAAACATTCAGTACTTC. Its protein is CASREDRGRNIQYF.

V usage is TRBV2 and J usage is TRBJ2-5; D is unresolved. The CDR3 covers 13 residues. Deletions cut 4 bases from V and 3 bases from J, with 9 bases between. CDR1 is SNHLY, CDR2 FYNNEI, per germline. CDR3 coding DNA: TGTGCCAGCAGTGGCTCAGAGAAAGAGACCCAGTACTTC. Translation: CASSGSEKETQYF.

This clone showed up just once. V usage is TRBV7-3 and J usage is TRBJ2-3; 10 positions agree with TRBD2. CDR1 is SGHTA and CDR2 is FQGTGA in the germline V gene. V was pared by 1 base and J by 1 base, with 26 bases of the junction left unmatched. The CDR3 is 24 amino acids. CDR3 region: CASSLRPRSRLASGSGRGTDTQYF. The CDR3 bases are TGTGCCAGCAGCTTAAGGCCGAGGTCCCGGTTGGCTAGCGGGAGTGGGAGAGGCACAGATACGCAGTATTTT.

This clone is a singleton in its sample. The chain combines TRBV11-3 with TRBJ1-4; no definite D call. This CDR3 is 17 amino acids long. Germline-derived CDR1 and CDR2 are SGHNT and YENEEA. Trimming left V 5 bases short and J 6 bases short, with 22 bases between. CDR3 loop: CASSPRRQVLSHEKLFF. CDR3 coding DNA: TGTGCCAGCAGCCCCCGTCGGCAGGTCCTGTCTCATGAAAAACTGTTTTTT.

This chain joins TRBV7-2 and TRBJ2-1; TRBD1 agrees at 10 bases. Germline V gene lookup returns CDR1 SGHTA and CDR2 FQGNSA. V trimming: 5 bases; J trimming: 7 bases; junction bases outside the gene matches: 11. The CDR3 contains 16 residues. The CDR3 sequence is CASSLSRDRGGNEQFF. As DNA, the CDR3 is TGTGCCAGCAGCCTCAGTCGGGACAGGGGAGGGAATGAGCAGTTCTTC.

V gene TRBV18 combines with J gene TRBJ2-2; D possibly corresponds to TRBD1 (7 bases). The CDR3 covers 19 residues. Trimming took off 3 bases at V and 1 base at J, with 21 bases between the two ends. Per germline, CDR1 KGHSH and CDR2 LQKENI. CDR3 loop: CASSPRDSGLSLNTGELFF. For the CDR3, the DNA is TGTGCCAGCTCACCGCGGGACAGCGGACTAAGCCTGAACACCGGGGAGCTGTTTTTT.

This clone was seen only once. The genes are TRBV7-2 and TRBJ2-1; TRBD2 matches at 12 bases. From germline, CDR1 is SGHTA and CDR2 FQGNSA. V shed 1 base, J shed 6 bases, and the junction held 7 bases outside the gene matches. The CDR3 runs to 17 residues. This CDR3 is CASSLDPRLAGVNEQFF. As DNA, the CDR3 is TGTGCCAGCAGCTTAGATCCGAGACTAGCGGGAGTCAATGAGCAGTTCTTC.

The chain is built from TRBV19 and TRBJ2-5, with D perhaps assigned TRBD1 or TRBD2 (5 bases each). In germline, CDR1 is LNHDA, CDR2 SQIVND (reference sequence). The V and J ends lost 0 bases and 5 bases respectively, with 13 bases between them. This CDR3 is 15 amino acids long. The CDR3 DNA is TGTGCCAGTAGTATAGAAGGGACCGCCTGGGAGACCCAGTACTTC. It translates to CASSIEGTAWETQYF.

V usage is TRBV18 and J usage is TRBJ2-1; 7 nucleotides match TRBD2. The CDR3 sequence is 13 residues long. In germline, CDR1 is KGHSH, CDR2 LQKENI. V gave up 6 bases and J gave up 5 bases; unmatched junction bases: 4. CDR3 sequence (DNA): TGTGCCAGCTCTCGCGGGAGTAACAATGAGCAGTTCTTC. Its translation: CASSRGSNNEQFF.

This chain links TRBV5-1 with TRBJ2-3; no definite D call. The CDR3 runs 13 residues. Germline V gives CDR1 SGHRS, CDR2 YFSETQ. Trimming removed 4 bases at V and 5 bases at J, with 11 bases between. CDR3 amino acids: CASSDQPGDTQYF. In nucleotides, the CDR3 is TGCGCCAGCAGCGACCAGCCTGGAGATACGCAGTATTTT. The whole variable domain, remainder taken from reference TRBV5-1 and TRBJ2-3, is KAGVTQTPRYLIKTRGQQVTLSCSPISGHRSVSWYQQTPGQGLQFLFEYFSETQRNKGNFPGRFSGRQFSNSRSEMNVSTLELGDSALYLCASSDQPGDTQYFGPGTRLTVL.

This chain connects TRBV19 to TRBJ2-3; TRBD2 is a possible D gene (6 bases). The CDR3 consists of 13 residues. V was clipped by 10 bases and J by 0 bases, with 11 bases between them. Germline loops: CDR1 LNHDA, CDR2 SQIVND (reference sequence). CDR3 protein: CATNSGSTDTQYF. The CDR3 bases are TGTGCCACTAATAGCGGCAGCACAGATACGCAGTATTTT.

This clone has only one observation. V and J are TRBV6-1 and TRBJ2-3; no clear D gene. Per the germline V gene, CDR1 is MNHNS and CDR2 is SASEGT. There are 15 residues in the CDR3. V was pared by 11 bases and J by 0 bases, with 18 bases between. CDR3 region: CALRWISQSTDTQYF. Here the CDR3 DNA reads TGTGCCTTGAGATGGATTTCTCAAAGCACAGATACGCAGTATTTT.

Only one count was recorded for this clone. The J gene is TRBJ2-3, the V gene TRBV7-9, with D tentatively TRBD1 (6 bases). CDR1 and CDR2 from the germline V gene are SEHNR and FQNEAQ (reference sequence). V was cut by 5 bases and J by 8 bases, with 11 bases left in between. The CDR3 totals 12 residues. DNA for the CDR3: TGTGCCAGCAGCCCCAGAGGGGGTACGCAGTATTTT. It codes for CASSPRGGTQYF.

This chain joins TRBV5-6 and TRBJ2-7, with TRBD2 matching over 12 bases. The J segment lost 3 bases and the V segment lost 7 bases, leaving 11 bases of the junction unmatched. This CDR3 region has 16 residues. The germline V gene has CDR1 SGHDT and CDR2 YYEEEE. The CDR3 nucleotides are TGTGCCAGCCGTACTCGACTAGCGGGAGAAGGCTACGAGCAGTACTTC. Its protein product is CASRTRLAGEGYEQYF.

CDR3 in DNA: TGTGCCAGCAGCCGCGCCTCGGGACTAGCGGGAGGATCCTACAATGAGCAGTTCTTC. It specifies CASSRASGLAGGSYNEQFF. The rearrangement joins TRBV27 to TRBJ2-1; 15 nucleotides match TRBD2. Germline values: CDR1 MNHEY, CDR2 SMNVEV (reference sequence). CDR3 length equals 19 residues. V gave up 6 bases and J gave up 1 base; unmatched junction bases: 10.

The rearrangement uses TRBV6-5 and TRBJ2-7, with D perhaps matching TRBD2 (6 bases). Germline V gene sequence: CDR1 MNHEY, CDR2 SVGAGI. V lost 2 bases and J lost 4, with 18 bases in between. This CDR3 region has 16 residues. The CDR3 DNA sequence: TGTGCCAGCAGTTACGGCCCTATTGGCGGGGCTTACGAGCAGTACTTC. It is translated as CASSYGPIGGAYEQYF.

This CDR3 is CASSLVGEPYYGYTF. In nucleotides, the CDR3 is TGCGCCAGCAGCTTGGTGGGAGAGCCCTACTATGGCTACACCTTC. The chain recombines TRBV5-1 with TRBJ1-2; no firm D call. V gave up 0 bases and J gave up 3 bases, with 12 bases separating them. The CDR3 is made up of 15 amino acids. Germline loops: CDR1 SGHRS, CDR2 YFSETQ.

The rearrangement links TRBV11-2 to TRBJ2-1, with D hard to call. The germline V gene encodes CDR1 SGHAT and CDR2 FQNNGV. The CDR3 consists of 13 residues. The V gene lost 1 base and the J gene lost 7 bases, with 8 bases spanning the gap. The CDR3 coding sequence is TGTGCCAGCAGCTTAGGGGTGGAGAATGAGCAGTTCTTC. Translation gives CASSLGVENEQFF.